This entry lists 15 T cell receptor beta chains sequenced from one sample in a study of blood T cell repertoires in COVID-19. The assay was immunoSEQ multiplex PCR, and TCRdb's table has in-frame clones only and misses some. This table has more than 140,000 clones, about four fifths appearing once. Sequenced material: peripheral blood. Source of these receptors: a human donor in a cohort sampled during active COVID-19.

The chain recombines TRBV28 with TRBJ2-3; 8 bases fit TRBD2. Germline lookup yields CDR1 MDHEN and CDR2 SYDVKM. The CDR3 has 14 amino acids. Trimming removed 6 bases from V and 6 bases from J; junction bases left unmatched: 8. CDR3 DNA sequence: TGTGCCAGCAGACCCGGGGGGGGCGTGGATACGCAGTATTTT. Protein sequence: CASRPGGGVDTQYF.

The chain is built from TRBV19 and TRBJ2-1; 9 bases align to TRBD2. Germline trimming cut 6 bases from V and 7 bases from J; bases unmatched to any gene: 22. CDR1 is LNHDA, CDR2 SQIVND, per germline (reference sequence). This CDR3 has 19 amino acids. CDR3 sequence (DNA): TGTGCCAGTAGCAAACCCTTCCCCGGATTAGCGGGAGTGGGTAATGAGCAGTTCTTC. It yields the protein CASSKPFPGLAGVGNEQFF.

The chain is built from TRBV5-4 and TRBJ2-2; D may be TRBD1 (6 bases). The V gene lost 3 bases and the J gene lost 0 bases, with 9 bases spanning the gap. CDR1 and CDR2 from the germline V gene are SGHNT and YYREEE (reference sequence). This CDR3 has 15 residues. The CDR3 coding sequence is TGTGCCAGCAGCTCCGGGACAACGAACACCGGGGAGCTGTTTTTT. This encodes CASSSGTTNTGELFF.

V gene TRBV11-1 combines with J gene TRBJ2-5, with D perhaps matching TRBD2 (6 bases). The CDR3 covers 14 residues. V lost 5 bases and J 5 bases, leaving 15 bases between the germline ends. Per the germline V gene, CDR1 is SGHAT and CDR2 is FQDESV (reference sequence). In DNA form, the CDR3 reads TGTGCCAGCAGCCCCCAGACTAGGGTGGAGACCCAGTACTTC. It codes for CASSPQTRVETQYF.

The V call is TRBV19, the J call TRBJ2-7; 9 nucleotides agree with TRBD1. V dropped 4 bases and J dropped 3; count of bases not matched to a gene: 10. Germline V gene sequence: CDR1 LNHDA, CDR2 SQIVND (reference sequence). This CDR3 is built from 16 residues. CDR3 coding DNA: TGTGCCAGTAGTACCCACGACAGGGGGGCTAACTACGAGCAGTACTTC. It specifies CASSTHDRGANYEQYF.

This clone was counted once. The chain couples TRBV6-5 to TRBJ2-5; TRBD2 might be the D (5 bases). In germline, CDR1 is MNHEY, CDR2 SVGAGI. V was clipped by 5 bases and J by 4 bases, with 14 bases between them. This CDR3 is 14 amino acids long. As DNA, the CDR3 is TGTGCCAGCAGTCCCGTAAGACGGGGAGAGACCCAGTACTTC. Its translation: CASSPVRRGETQYF.

The rearrangement links TRBV28 to TRBJ2-2; TRBD2 is a possible D gene (11 bases). From germline, CDR1 is MDHEN and CDR2 SYDVKM. The length of the CDR3 is 18 residues. Trimming shortened V by 9 bases and J by 7 bases, and 30 bases separated the two germline ends. The CDR3 protein is CASGQGGRLAGKGGELFF. Written as DNA, the CDR3 is TGTGCCAGTGGACAGGGGGGAAGACTAGCGGGAAAAGGCGGGGAGCTGTTTTTT.

This sequence joins TRBV3-1 (or the pseudogene TRBV3-2) and TRBJ2-2; 14 bases line up with TRBD2. V was pared by 4 bases and J by 4 bases, with 8 bases of the junction left unmatched. The germline V gene has CDR1 LGHDT and CDR2 YNNKEL (reference sequence). The CDR3 contains 18 residues. For the CDR3, the DNA is TGTGCCAGCAGCCTCCAGGGACTAGCGGGAGTAAGCACCGGGGAGCTGTTTTTT. Translating it yields CASSLQGLAGVSTGELFF.

This chain joins TRBV10-3 and TRBJ1-2, with a tentative D call TRBD1 (6 bases). Per germline, CDR1 ENHRY and CDR2 SYGVKD. Trimming took 0 bases from V and 8 from J, leaving 13 bases between them. The CDR3 runs to 14 residues. CDR3 nucleotide sequence: TGTGCCATCAGTGAGTCAGGGGGTCCGAAAGGCTACACCTTC. Residues: CAISESGGPKGYTF.

V and J are TRBV7-2 and TRBJ1-5; D is ambiguous. Germline V gene sequence: CDR1 SGHTA, CDR2 FQGNSA. V gave up 5 bases and J gave up 0 bases, with 11 bases separating them. This CDR3 region has 15 residues. The CDR3 bases are TGTGCCAGCAGCCCCCCGGGAGATAGCAATCAGCCCCAGCATTTT. Translated, it gives CASSPPGDSNQPQHF. Combining the CDR3 with reference TRBV7-2 and TRBJ1-5 gives the whole variable domain GAGVSQSPSNKVTEKGKDVELRCDPISGHTALYWYRQSLGQGLEFLIYFQGNSAPDKSGLPSDRFSAERTGGSVSTLTIQRTQQEDSAVYLCASSPPGDSNQPQHFGDGTRLSIL.

The chain couples TRBV7-3 to TRBJ1-1; the D gene is possibly TRBD1 (5 bases). Trimming took 2 bases from V and 3 from J, leaving 10 bases between them. This CDR3 comprises 14 residues. CDR1 SGHTA and CDR2 FQGTGA come from the germline V gene. Here the CDR3 reads CASSLLGLDTEAFF. The CDR3 nucleotides are TGTGCCAGCAGCTTATTGGGGCTGGACACTGAAGCTTTCTTT.

V gene TRBV28 combines with J gene TRBJ1-1; D not resolved. Trimming left V 2 bases short and J 11 bases short, with 9 bases between. This CDR3 has 11 amino acids. CDR1 MDHEN and CDR2 SYDVKM come from the germline V gene. DNA for the CDR3: TGTGCCAGCAGTTTAATAACGGAGGCTTTCTTT. This sequence encodes CASSLITEAFF.

V gene TRBV30 combines with J gene TRBJ1-2, with a possible D match to TRBD1 (6 bases). Germline V lookup: CDR1 GTSNPN, CDR2 SVGIG (reference sequence). The CDR3 covers 15 residues. Trimming took 4 bases from V and 8 from J, leaving 23 bases between them. CDR3 region: CAWTSQGWGLLGYTF. Here the CDR3 DNA reads TGTGCCTGGACCTCACAGGGATGGGGCCTTCTCGGCTACACCTTC.

This clone was counted a single time. This sequence joins TRBV11-3 and TRBJ2-4; 9 nucleotides match TRBD2. The V segment lost 5 bases and the J segment 5 bases; nucleotides outside the gene matches: 16. Germline V lookup: CDR1 SGHNT, CDR2 YENEEA. CDR3 size: 18 residues. CDR3 bases: TGTGCCAGCAGCGTCCTGGGGGGTGGACTAGCGTTCCAAAACATTCAGTACTTC. Its translation: CASSVLGGGLAFQNIQYF.

This chain uses TRBV6-5 with TRBJ1-4; 11 nucleotides match TRBD1. The CDR3 contains 15 residues. Germline V gene data show CDR1 as MNHEY and CDR2 as SVGAGI. J lost 7 bases, V lost 2 bases, and 3 bases had no gene match. CDR3 bases: TGTGCCAGCAGTTACGGTGGGACAGGGGGTGAAAAACTGTTTTTT. It is translated as CASSYGGTGGEKLFF.